A single sample is the source of the 19 T cell receptor beta chains below, sequenced in a study of memory CD4+ T cells and cytomegalovirus serostatus. Generated by immunoSEQ multiplex PCR, the TCRdb table keeps only in-frame clones and is missing some. In the table there are under 100,000 clones, less than 90% of which are singletons. Single viable CD3+CD4+CD8-CD45RO+ cells were sorted as the memory CD4+ T cells. Material: memory CD4+ T cells from blood. These receptors were collected from an adult in good health and CMV-seronegative.

The CDR3 loop reads CASSEERGPVVNEQFF. In DNA form, the CDR3 reads TGTGCCAGCAGTGAAGAGCGGGGGCCCGTGGTGAATGAGCAGTTCTTC. This rearrangement joins TRBV2 to TRBJ2-1, with 8 bases matching TRBD2. Germline trimming cut 1 base from V and 7 bases from J; bases unmatched to any gene: 9. Germline V gene data show CDR1 as SNHLY and CDR2 as FYNNEI. The CDR3 totals 16 residues.

This chain connects TRBV19 to TRBJ1-3, with a weak D call TRBD1 (6 bases). V lost 4 bases and J 5 bases, leaving 12 bases between the germline ends. The CDR3 runs 14 residues. Germline V gives CDR1 LNHDA, CDR2 SQIVND (reference sequence). The CDR3: CASSNQGTRNTIYF. In DNA, the CDR3 is TGTGCCAGTAGTAACCAGGGGACTCGAAACACCATATATTTT.

This clone has just a few counts. The J gene is TRBJ1-6, the V gene TRBV30, with a possible D match to TRBD1 (5 bases). Germline V gives CDR1 GTSNPN, CDR2 SVGIG (reference sequence). V was pared by 1 base and J by 6 bases, with 7 bases between. The CDR3 totals 13 residues. CDR3 sequence (DNA): TGTGCCTGGAGTGGAGACAGTAATTCACCCCTCCACTTT. Its translation: CAWSGDSNSPLHF.

The genes are TRBV6-5 and TRBJ1-6; tentatively, D is TRBD1 (5 bases). V was cut by 0 bases and J by 9 bases, with 12 bases left in between. CDR1 and CDR2 from the germline V gene are MNHEY and SVGAGI. The CDR3 has 15 residues. CDR3 loop: CASSYSGQLPSPLHF. DNA of the CDR3: TGTGCCAGCAGTTACTCGGGGCAACTGCCTTCACCCCTCCACTTT.

J is TRBJ2-7 and V is TRBV5-6, with 10 bases identical to TRBD1. Unmatched junction bases numbered 8, after V lost 4 bases and J lost 4 bases. The CDR3 has 15 amino acids. Per the germline V gene, CDR1 is SGHDT and CDR2 is YYEEEE. The CDR3 sequence is CASSEGQGRFYEQYF. The DNA of the CDR3 is TGTGCCAGCAGCGAGGGACAGGGGCGCTTTTACGAGCAGTACTTC.

This clone was seen just once. The rearrangement joins TRBV7-2 to TRBJ2-1, with D tentatively TRBD2 (6 bases). V dropped 6 bases and J dropped 7 bases, with 19 bases sitting between them. Germline values: CDR1 SGHTA, CDR2 FQGNSA. There are 15 residues in the CDR3. The CDR3 here is CASSPAGSRGNEQFF. The CDR3 nucleotides read TGTGCCAGCAGTCCCGCGGGGTCACGGGGTAATGAGCAGTTCTTC.

The genes are TRBV5-1 and TRBJ1-4; 7 bases map to TRBD1. V dropped 4 bases and J dropped 5; count of bases not matched to a gene: 17. In germline, CDR1 is SGHRS, CDR2 YFSETQ. The CDR3 is made up of 18 amino acids. The CDR3 region is CASSRGTGAGQKNEKLFF. Written as DNA, the CDR3 is TGCGCCAGCAGCCGCGGTACGGGGGCGGGACAGAAGAATGAAAAACTGTTTTTT.

The V gene is TRBV14, the J gene TRBJ2-4; TRBD1 is a possible D gene (5 bases). The V and J ends lost 1 base and 8 bases respectively, with 9 bases between them. The CDR3 consists of 13 residues. Germline values: CDR1 SGHDN, CDR2 FVKESK. The CDR3 DNA reads as TGTGCCAGCAGCCAAGGGGGCGGACACATTCAGTACTTC. Translating it yields CASSQGGGHIQYF.

The V gene is TRBV7-3, the J gene TRBJ2-7, with 7 nucleotides matching TRBD1. The CDR3 is 14 amino acids. Germline CDR1 SGHTA, CDR2 FQGTGA. Losses at the gene ends were 5 bases for V and 6 bases for J; bases not matched to a gene: 10. This CDR3 is CASSEQGTVGEQYF. The CDR3 DNA follows: TGTGCCAGCAGCGAACAGGGGACCGTGGGCGAGCAGTACTTC.

This chain links TRBV5-4 with TRBJ1-1; D unclear. V was clipped by 0 bases and J by 2 bases, with 8 bases between them. Germline CDR1 and CDR2: SGHNT and YYREEE (reference sequence). The CDR3 consists of 14 residues. CDR3 in DNA: TGTGCCAGCAGCTTGGGACAAATAAACACTGAAGCTTTCTTT. Protein sequence: CASSLGQINTEAFF.

A single count supports this clone. The chain employs TRBV19 and TRBJ2-5; TRBD2 matches 11 bases. The germline V gene encodes CDR1 LNHDA and CDR2 SQIVND (reference sequence). Germline trimming cut 5 bases from V and 1 base from J; bases unmatched to any gene: 6. This CDR3 has 16 residues. In DNA, the CDR3 is TGTGCCAGTAGTTTAAGACTAGCGGGGCCCCAAGAGACCCAGTACTTC. This sequence encodes CASSLRLAGPQETQYF.

The rearrangement uses TRBV6-5 and TRBJ1-1, with 8 bases identical to TRBD1. The germline V gene encodes CDR1 MNHEY and CDR2 SVGAGI. This CDR3 has 15 residues. V was clipped by 6 bases and J by 1 base; unmatched bases: 7. The CDR3, as DNA: TGTGCCAGCAGCCTAGGACAGGGAACGAACACTGAAGCTTTCTTT. This encodes CASSLGQGTNTEAFF.

The chain carries TRBV7-2 and TRBJ1-2, with TRBD1 as a possible D gene (6 bases). From germline, CDR1 is SGHTA and CDR2 FQGNSA. CDR3 length: 15 residues. Between the trimmed V and J ends, which lost 5 bases and 7 bases, there was a span of 20 bases. The CDR3 DNA reads TGTGCCAGCAGCCGGAATGGGGGGGGCCCTGGTGGCTACACCTTC. Residues: CASSRNGGGPGGYTF. Combining the CDR3 with reference TRBV7-2 and TRBJ1-2 gives the whole variable domain GAGVSQSPSNKVTEKGKDVELRCDPISGHTALYWYRQSLGQGLEFLIYFQGNSAPDKSGLPSDRFSAERTGGSVSTLTIQRTQQEDSAVYLCASSRNGGGPGGYTFGSGTRLTVV.

This clone was seen only a few times. The chain joins TRBV16 to TRBJ1-3; no clear D. The CDR3 is 16 residues long. The V and J ends lost 0 bases and 0 bases respectively, with 9 bases between them. Looked up from germline, CDR1 is KGHSY and CDR2 is FQNENV. CDR3 in DNA: TGTGCCAGCAGCCAATCGACGGCCAGCTCTGGAAACACCATATATTTT. This gives the protein CASSQSTASSGNTIYF.

The CDR3, as DNA: TGTGCCAGCAGTGAACCGGGACAGGGCACAGATACGCAGTATTTT. Translated: CASSEPGQGTDTQYF. V gene TRBV6-1 combines with J gene TRBJ2-3, with 8 bases fitting TRBD1. The CDR3 runs 15 residues. With 2 bases clipped from V and 1 base from J, the junction kept 2 bases outside the gene matches. Germline loops: CDR1 MNHNS, CDR2 SASEGT.

The chain links TRBV25-1 to TRBJ1-2; D is undetermined. Germline CDR1 and CDR2: MGHDK and SYGVNS. The CDR3 is 15 amino acids. V dropped 5 bases and J dropped 4 bases, with 17 bases sitting between them. The CDR3 here is CASSWPAKRGYGYTF. The CDR3, as DNA: TGTGCCAGCAGTTGGCCGGCCAAACGGGGCTATGGCTACACCTTC.

The chain employs TRBV5-4 and TRBJ1-1; D gene unclear. Trimming pared 4 bases from V and 1 base from J, leaving 8 bases between. The CDR3 runs to 13 residues. The germline gives CDR1 SGHNT, CDR2 YYREEE (reference sequence). The CDR3, as DNA: TGTGCCAGCAGCCTGGCCCCGAACACTGAAGCTTTCTTT. Residues: CASSLAPNTEAFF.

CDR3 DNA sequence: TGTGCCAGCAGCGTAACCCCGCTTGACACAGATACGCAGTATTTT. It codes for CASSVTPLDTDTQYF. The chain has TRBV9 and TRBJ2-3; no definite D call. The CDR3 totals 15 residues. The V gene lost 1 base and the J gene lost 2 bases, with 11 bases spanning the gap. Germline V gene data show CDR1 as SGDLS and CDR2 as YYNGEE.

The chain recombines TRBV5-1 with TRBJ2-1, with D possibly being TRBD2 (6 bases). The V end lost 0 bases, the J end lost 8 bases, and 12 bases lay between the germline ends. The CDR3 runs to 14 residues. CDR1 is SGHRS and CDR2 is YFSETQ in the germline V gene. Here the CDR3 DNA reads TGCGCCAGCAGCTTGGTATCTGGAGGGTATGAGCAGTTCTTC. Protein sequence: CASSLVSGGYEQFF.